The rows below give T cell receptor beta chains drawn from one sample of a study of cytomegalovirus exposure and HLA in healthy donors. The assay was immunoSEQ multiplex PCR, and TCRdb's table has in-frame clones only and misses some. The sample table sets out roughly 120,000 clones. The sequencing input was PBMCs. The origin of the receptors is a man under 40 in good health and CMV-seronegative. The CDR3 runs from the conserved cysteine through the conserved F or W. D genes are given only for firm matches.

TRBJ2-3,NA,TRBV2,TGTGCCAGCAGTGAACTACCCTACACAGATACGCAGTATTTT,CASSELPYTDTQYF
TRBJ2-7,NA,TRBV30,TGTGCCTGGAGTACTCAAATAGAGCAGTACTTC,CAWSTQIEQYF
TRBJ1-2,NA,TRBV6-5,TGTGCCAGCAGTTCCCTCTCAGGCCACTATGGCTACACCTTC,CASSSLSGHYGYTF
TRBJ1-6,NA,TRBV28,TGTGCCAGCATCATGAGGGACCGGGGGTCACCCCTCCACTTT,CASIMRDRGSPLHF
TRBJ2-3,NA,TRBV7-9,TGTGCCAGCAGCTTTTTTCTAGCGAGCACAGATACGCAGTATTTT,CASSFFLASTDTQYF
TRBJ2-1,TRBD1,TRBV28,TGTGCCAGCCGACAGGGGACCTACAATGAGCAGTTCTTC,CASRQGTYNEQFF
TRBJ2-7,TRBD1,TRBV11-2,TGTGCCAGCAGCGCTGGGACAGGGAGGTACGAGCAGTACTTC,CASSAGTGRYEQYF
TRBJ2-7,NA,TRBV6-5,TGTGCCAGCAGTTACGCGGAGGGGCCCTACGAGCAGTACTTC,CASSYAEGPYEQYF
TRBJ2-6,NA,TRBV7-2,TGTGCCAGCAGCTTATCGGTCTCTGGGGCCAACGTCCTGACTTTC,CASSLSVSGANVLTF
TRBJ1-1,NA,TRBV28,TGTGCCAGCAGCCCGAGGCGCTTGGTCGTGACTGAAGCTTTCTTT,CASSPRRLVVTEAFF
TRBJ1-2,NA,TRBV2,TGTGCCAGCAGTGTAGACTATGGCTACACCTTC,CASSVDYGYTF
TRBJ1-1,TRBD1,TRBV5-8,TGTGCCAGCACCTTGGACAGGGGCACTGAAGCTTTCTTT,CASTLDRGTEAFF
TRBJ2-7,TRBD1,TRBV30,TGTGCCTGGAGGGGACAGGGGTCCCACGAGCAGTACTTC,CAWRGQGSHEQYF
TRBJ2-2,NA,TRBV30,TGTGCCTGGAGCCCCCAAACCGGGGAGCTGTTTTTT,CAWSPQTGELFF
TRBJ2-3,TRBD2,TRBV4-1,TGCGCCAGCAGCCCACCTGGGGGAGGGACAGATACGCAGTATTTT,CASSPPGGGTDTQYF
TRBJ1-5,NA,TRBV27,TGTGCCAGCAGTTCTATTGTGGGGAGGGATCAGCCCCAGCATTTT,CASSSIVGRDQPQHF
TRBJ2-1,TRBD2,TRBV28,TGTGCCAGCAGTTGGGGCGGGAGATCGGTTTCTGAGCAGTTCTTC,CASSWGGRSVSEQFF
TRBJ1-6,TRBD1,TRBV6-1,TGTGCCAGCAGCTTGACAGGGGTGGATTCACCCCTCCACTTT,CASSLTGVDSPLHF
TRBJ1-1,NA,TRBV10-3,TGTGCCATCAGTGGGGGGCGAGGGCGGATGAACACTGAAGCTTTCTTT,CAISGGRGRMNTEAFF
TRBJ1-5,NA,TRBV27,TGTGCCAGCAGTTTCGGGGGAAATCAGCCCCAGCATTTT,CASSFGGNQPQHF
TRBJ2-2,NA,TRBV27,TGTGCCAGCAGTCACAGGGAAACCGGGGAGCTGTTTTTT,CASSHRETGELFF
TRBJ1-1,TRBD1,TRBV19,TGTGCCAGTACCCAAGACAGGGTGAACACTGAAGCTTTCTTT,CASTQDRVNTEAFF
TRBJ2-3,TRBD2,TRBV9,TGTGCCAGCAGCGTGGCCGGGAGGGCCACAGATACGCAGTATTTT,CASSVAGRATDTQYF
TRBJ2-1,TRBD2,TRBV5-8,TGTGCCAGCAGCTTGGCCGGACTAGTGTATAGGAATGAGCAGTTCTTC,CASSLAGLVYRNEQFF
TRBJ2-2,TRBD1,TRBV19,TGTGCCAGTAGGGGGGACAGAAACACCGGGGAGCTGTTTTTT,CASRGDRNTGELFF
TRBJ2-7,TRBD2,TRBV15,TGTGCCACCAGTATTTCTCCCGGGACTACCTACGAGCAGTACTTC,CATSISPGTTYEQYF
TRBJ2-5,NA,TRBV6-6,TGTGCCACCGTCCTGGGGCTCCAAGAGACCCAGTACTTC,CATVLGLQETQYF
TRBJ2-2,NA,TRBV5-1,TGCGCCAGCAGCTTGGGCCAGGGCCTGTTTTTT,CASSLGQGLFF
TRBJ2-1,NA,TRBV29-1,TGCAGCGTTCCCAGGGTGGGCAATGAGCAGTTCTTC,CSVPRVGNEQFF
TRBJ2-5,TRBD2,TRBV18,TGTGCCAGCTCCCCCGGGACTAGCTATGAGACCCAGTACTTC,CASSPGTSYETQYF
TRBJ2-3,TRBD2,TRBV5-6,TGTGCCAGCAGCTTGGGACGGGGGGCAGATACGCAGTATTTT,CASSLGRGADTQYF
TRBJ2-2,TRBD2,TRBV9,TGTGCCAGCAGCGTTTCTAGCGGGATGGGCACCGGGGAGCTGTTTTTT,CASSVSSGMGTGELFF
TRBJ1-1,NA,TRBV7-9,TGTGCCAGCAGCTTAGGCCCGGGGAGATTCACTGAAGCTTTCTTT,CASSLGPGRFTEAFF
TRBJ1-3,NA,TRBV4-2,TGTGCCAGCAGCCCAAGCGGTGGAAACACCATATATTTT,CASSPSGGNTIYF
TRBJ1-1,NA,TRBV5-6,TGTGCCAGCAGCTTGGATTCCGCGGAGAACACTGAAGCTTTCTTT,CASSLDSAENTEAFF
TRBJ2-2,NA,TRBV28,TGTGCCAGCACCGACAGGGACTCGAACACCGGGGAGCTGTTTTTT,CASTDRDSNTGELFF
TRBJ1-1,TRBD1,TRBV18,TGTGCCAGCTCACAACGAGGCCAGGGGGACACTGAAGCTTTCTTT,CASSQRGQGDTEAFF
TRBJ2-7,TRBD1,TRBV7-9,TGTGCCAGCAGCTTCGGACAGGTCCCCGAGCAGTACTTC,CASSFGQVPEQYF
TRBJ2-7,TRBD2,TRBV7-2,TGTGCCAGCAGCGAGGGACTAGCGGGGCTCTACGAGCAGTACTTC,CASSEGLAGLYEQYF
TRBJ1-2,NA,TRBV10-3,TGTGCCATCAGTGAGCAATATGGCTACACCTTC,CAISEQYGYTF
TRBJ2-1,TRBD2,TRBV18,TGTGCCAGCTCACCACCCCCTAGCGGGAGGGCCAATGAGCAGTTCTTC,CASSPPPSGRANEQFF
TRBJ2-7,TRBD2,TRBV4-1,TGCGCCAGCAGCCAAGAACCCGCAATCGCGGGAGAGACCCACGAGCAGTACTTC,CASSQEPAIAGETHEQYF
TRBJ2-7,TRBD2,TRBV7-2,TGTGCCAGCAGCTTAAAATTGACTTCGGGGGGATCCTACGAGCAGTACTTC,CASSLKLTSGGSYEQYF
TRBJ2-3,NA,TRBV5-6,TGTGCCAGCAATACAGGGTTTTCCTTCGATACGCAGTATTTT,CASNTGFSFDTQYF
TRBJ1-4,TRBD1,TRBV7-8,TGTGCCAGCAGCTCCCTCCCGGGACAGGGATATGAAAAACTGTTTTTT,CASSSLPGQGYEKLFF
TRBJ2-7,NA,TRBV4-2,TGTGCCAGCAGCCCGGCCATAGCGGAACCCTACGAGCAGTACTTC,CASSPAIAEPYEQYF
TRBJ2-1,TRBD2,TRBV4-1,TGCGCCAGCAGCCAAGGTCGTAGGTCTAGCGGTACTTACAATGAGCAGTTCTTC,CASSQGRRSSGTYNEQFF
TRBJ2-3,TRBD2,TRBV6-6,TGTGCCAGCAGCCAAATAGCGGGCGCTACGCAGTATTTT,CASSQIAGATQYF
TRBJ1-5,NA,TRBV21-1,TGTGCCAGCACCAAACCGTGGGGCAATTTACCCTATAGCAATCAGCCCCAGCATTTT,CASTKPWGNLPYSNQPQHF
TRBJ2-2,TRBD2,TRBV2,TGTGCCAGCAGTCGCCGAGAAGCGGGAGAGTCCGGGGAGCTGTTTTTT,CASSRREAGESGELFF
TRBJ2-7,TRBD2,TRBV9,TGTGCCAGCAGCGCTGGGACTAGCGGGTTCTACGAGCAGTACTTC,CASSAGTSGFYEQYF
TRBJ1-5,TRBD1,TRBV28,TGTGCCAGCAGGAGGACAGGGAGCTCTAGACAGCCCCAGCATTTT,CASRRTGSSRQPQHF
TRBJ1-3,NA,TRBV7-8,TGTGCCAGCAGCCCATCAATTGGGGGGTCTGGAAACACCATATATTTT,CASSPSIGGSGNTIYF
TRBJ2-7,TRBD2,TRBV28,TGTGCCAGCAGAAGATTAGCGGGAGGGCCGGTCGAGCAGTACTTC,CASRRLAGGPVEQYF
TRBJ2-1,TRBD2,TRBV19,TGTGCCAGTAGCTTCTCCGGGAGGGTTCGCGGGAATGAGCAGTTCTTC,CASSFSGRVRGNEQFF
TRBJ2-7,TRBD2,TRBV6-1,TGTGCCAGCAGTGAAGCCCGACTAGCGGGAGGGTCGAGAGAGCAGTACTTC,CASSEARLAGGSREQYF
TRBJ1-3,NA,TRBV28,TGTGCCAGCGTACGGGAGTCTGGGGGAAACACCATATATTTT,CASVRESGGNTIYF
TRBJ2-5,TRBD2,TRBV2,TGTGCCAGCAAGGGCCCTGGCGGGAGGTACCAAGAGACCCAGTACTTC,CASKGPGGRYQETQYF